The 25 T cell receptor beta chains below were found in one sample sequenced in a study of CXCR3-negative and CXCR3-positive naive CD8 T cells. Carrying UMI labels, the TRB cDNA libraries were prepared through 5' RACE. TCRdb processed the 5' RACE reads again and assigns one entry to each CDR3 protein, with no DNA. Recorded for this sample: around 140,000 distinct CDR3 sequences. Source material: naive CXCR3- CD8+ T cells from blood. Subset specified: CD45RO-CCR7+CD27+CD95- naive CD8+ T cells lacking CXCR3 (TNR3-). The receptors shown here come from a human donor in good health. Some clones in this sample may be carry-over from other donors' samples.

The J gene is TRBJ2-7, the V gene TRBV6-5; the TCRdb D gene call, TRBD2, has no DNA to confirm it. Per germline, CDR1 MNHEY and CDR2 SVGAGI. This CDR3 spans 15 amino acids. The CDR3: CASSQTLAASYEQYF.

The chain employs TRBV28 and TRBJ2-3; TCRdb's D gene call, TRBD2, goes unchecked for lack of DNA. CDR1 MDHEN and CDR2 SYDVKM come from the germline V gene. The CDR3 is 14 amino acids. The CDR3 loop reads CASRLAASTDTQYF.

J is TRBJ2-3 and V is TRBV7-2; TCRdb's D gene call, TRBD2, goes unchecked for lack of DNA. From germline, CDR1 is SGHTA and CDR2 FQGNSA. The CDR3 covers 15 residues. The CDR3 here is CASSWTFTSTDTQYF.

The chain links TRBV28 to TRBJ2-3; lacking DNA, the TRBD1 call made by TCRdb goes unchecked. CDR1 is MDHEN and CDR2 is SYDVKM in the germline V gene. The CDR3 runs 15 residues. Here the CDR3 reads CASSFLPGGLDTQYF.

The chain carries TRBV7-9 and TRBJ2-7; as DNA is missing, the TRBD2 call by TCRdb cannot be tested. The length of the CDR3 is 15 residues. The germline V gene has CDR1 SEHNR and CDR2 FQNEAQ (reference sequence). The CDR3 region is CASSSPPSGYYEQYF.

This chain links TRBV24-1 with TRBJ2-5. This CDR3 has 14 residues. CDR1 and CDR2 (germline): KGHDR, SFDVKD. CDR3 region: CATSVQKAVETQYF.

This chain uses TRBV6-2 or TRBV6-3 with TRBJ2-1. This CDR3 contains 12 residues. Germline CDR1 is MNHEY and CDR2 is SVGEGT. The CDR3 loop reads CASSYDANEQFF.

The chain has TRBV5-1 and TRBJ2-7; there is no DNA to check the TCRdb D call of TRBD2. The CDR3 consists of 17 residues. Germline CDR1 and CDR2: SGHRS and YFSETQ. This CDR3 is CASSLAGTSDNSYEQYF. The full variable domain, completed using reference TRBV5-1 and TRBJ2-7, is KAGVTQTPRYLIKTRGQQVTLSCSPISGHRSVSWYQQTPGQGLQFLFEYFSETQRNKGNFPGRFSGRQFSNSRSEMNVSTLELGDSALYLCASSLAGTSDNSYEQYFGPGTRLTVT.

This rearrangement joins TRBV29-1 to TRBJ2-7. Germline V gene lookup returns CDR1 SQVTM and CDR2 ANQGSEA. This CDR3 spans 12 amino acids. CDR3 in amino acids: CSVADGSYEQYF.

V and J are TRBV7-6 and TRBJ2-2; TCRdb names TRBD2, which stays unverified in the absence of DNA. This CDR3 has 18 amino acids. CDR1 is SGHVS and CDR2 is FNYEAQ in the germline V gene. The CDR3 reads CASSLDVAGASNTGELFF.

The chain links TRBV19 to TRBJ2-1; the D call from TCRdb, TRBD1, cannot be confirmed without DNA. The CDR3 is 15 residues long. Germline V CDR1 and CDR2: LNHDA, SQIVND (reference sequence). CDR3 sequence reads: CASSISSRGNNEQFF. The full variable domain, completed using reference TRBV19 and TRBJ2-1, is DGGITQSPKYLFRKEGQNVTLSCEQNLNHDAMYWYRQDPGQGLRLIYYSQIVNDFQKGDIAEGYSVSREKKESFPLTVTSAQKNPTAFYLCASSISSRGNNEQFFGPGTRLTVL.

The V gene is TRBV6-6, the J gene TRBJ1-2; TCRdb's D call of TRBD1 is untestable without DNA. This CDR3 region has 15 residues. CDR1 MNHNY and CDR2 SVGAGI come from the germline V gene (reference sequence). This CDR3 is CASSYKGQVNYGYTF.

Here the CDR3 reads CASSAFATYEQYF. This chain uses TRBV6-5 with TRBJ2-7. CDR3 length: 13 amino acids. The V gene's germline CDR1 is MNHEY and CDR2 SVGAGI.

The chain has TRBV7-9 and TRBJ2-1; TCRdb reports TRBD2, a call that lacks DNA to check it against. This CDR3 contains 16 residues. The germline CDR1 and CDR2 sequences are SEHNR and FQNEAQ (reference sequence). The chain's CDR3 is CASSPTTSGVYNEQFF.

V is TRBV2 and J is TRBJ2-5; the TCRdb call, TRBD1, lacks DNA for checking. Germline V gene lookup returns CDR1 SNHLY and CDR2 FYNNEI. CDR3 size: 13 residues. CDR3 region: CARRTGVLETQYF. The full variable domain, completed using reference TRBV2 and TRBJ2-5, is EPEVTQTPSHQVTQMGQEVILRCVPISNHLYFYWYRQILGQKVEFLVSFYNNEISEKSEIFDDQFSVERPDGSNFTLKIRSTKLEDSAMYFCARRTGVLETQYFGPGTRLLVL.

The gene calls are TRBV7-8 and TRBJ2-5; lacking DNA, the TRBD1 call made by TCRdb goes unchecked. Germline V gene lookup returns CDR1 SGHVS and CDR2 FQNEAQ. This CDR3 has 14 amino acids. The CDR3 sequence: CASSWGTVSTAQYF.

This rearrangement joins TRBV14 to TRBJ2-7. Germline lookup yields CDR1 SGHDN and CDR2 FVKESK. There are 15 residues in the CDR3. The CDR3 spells CASSQEGISWDEQYF. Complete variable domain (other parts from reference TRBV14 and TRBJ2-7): EAGVTQFPSHSVIEKGQTVTLRCDPISGHDNLYWYRRVMGKEIKFLLHFVKESKQDESGMPNNRFLAERTGGTYSTLKVQPAELEDSGVYFCASSQEGISWDEQYFGPGTRLTVT.

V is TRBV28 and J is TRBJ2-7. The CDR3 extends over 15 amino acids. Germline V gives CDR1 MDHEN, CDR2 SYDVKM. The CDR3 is CASSFEKRGPYEQYF.

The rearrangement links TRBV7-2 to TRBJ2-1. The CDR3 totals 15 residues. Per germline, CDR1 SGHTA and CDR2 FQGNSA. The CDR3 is CASSEHLWGSNEQFF.

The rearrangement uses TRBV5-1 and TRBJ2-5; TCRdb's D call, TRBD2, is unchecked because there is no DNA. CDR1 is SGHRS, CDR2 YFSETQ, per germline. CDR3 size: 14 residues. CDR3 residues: CASSLGLAKETQYF.

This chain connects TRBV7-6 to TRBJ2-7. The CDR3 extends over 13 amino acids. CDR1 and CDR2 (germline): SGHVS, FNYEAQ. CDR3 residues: CASSWGPTYEQYF.

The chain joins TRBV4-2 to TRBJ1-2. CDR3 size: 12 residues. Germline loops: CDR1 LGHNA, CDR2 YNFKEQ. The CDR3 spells CASSPGGYGYTF.

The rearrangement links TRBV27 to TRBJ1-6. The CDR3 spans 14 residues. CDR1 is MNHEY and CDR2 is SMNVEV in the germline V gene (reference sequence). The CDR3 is CASSYGTPNSPLHF.

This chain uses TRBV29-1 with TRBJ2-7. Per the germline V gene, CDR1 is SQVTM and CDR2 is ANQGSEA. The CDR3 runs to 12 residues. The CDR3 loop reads CSANGVSNEQYF.

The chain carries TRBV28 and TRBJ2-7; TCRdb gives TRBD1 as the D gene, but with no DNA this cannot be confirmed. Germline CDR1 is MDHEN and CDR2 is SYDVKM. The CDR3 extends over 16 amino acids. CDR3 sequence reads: CASISPLQGDGGEQYF.